This T cell receptor (beta chain) comes out of a study of blood T cell repertoires in COVID-19. The protocol was immunoSEQ multiplex PCR, while the TCRdb copy is restricted to in-frame clones and leaves out a portion. Of 150,000 to 200,000 clones in the sample, around 85% were seen once. With 6 bases removed from V and 3 bases from J, the gap between germline ends came to 9 bases. The CDR3 has 11 amino acids. CDR1 is DFQATT and CDR2 is SNEGSKA in the germline V gene (reference sequence). V is TRBV20-1 and J is TRBJ2-7, with D hard to call. The material sequenced was peripheral blood. The receptor's source is a woman in her fifties or sixties with COVID-19, enrolled during active disease. The CDR3 protein is CSARSSYEQYF. The CDR3 nucleotides are TGCAGTGCACGGAGTAGCTACGAGCAGTACTTC.